The clone carrying this TCR beta chain has at least ten counts. What it binds is unknown. TCRdb reprocessed the 5' RACE reads via MiXCR and lists one record per CDR3 protein. The sample holds 100,000 to 150,000 distinct CDR3 sequences, approximately 6.8% seen once. These data belong to a study of CD8 T cells in ankylosing spondylitis. General study results and limits: What appeared characteristic of ankylosing spondylitis blood was a TCR beta motif of fewer than ten highly homologous variants. It was reported that disease-linked clones were significantly enriched in matched ankylosing spondylitis synovial fluid.

The CDR3 sequence is 16 residues long. The V segment lost 1 base and the J segment 5 bases; nucleotides outside the gene matches: 8. The germline gives CDR1 DFQATT, CDR2 SNEGSKA (reference sequence). This TCR came from a male donor with ankylosing spondylitis or in good health (not recorded which). The sample was blood, either unsorted or a sorted T cell fraction (not recorded which). The gene calls are TRBV20-1 and TRBJ1-5; 10 bases line up with TRBD1. The CDR3 sequence is CSARASGTGVDQPQHF. CDR3 DNA: TGCAGTGCTAGAGCTTCTGGGACAGGGGTTGATCAGCCCCAGCATTTT.